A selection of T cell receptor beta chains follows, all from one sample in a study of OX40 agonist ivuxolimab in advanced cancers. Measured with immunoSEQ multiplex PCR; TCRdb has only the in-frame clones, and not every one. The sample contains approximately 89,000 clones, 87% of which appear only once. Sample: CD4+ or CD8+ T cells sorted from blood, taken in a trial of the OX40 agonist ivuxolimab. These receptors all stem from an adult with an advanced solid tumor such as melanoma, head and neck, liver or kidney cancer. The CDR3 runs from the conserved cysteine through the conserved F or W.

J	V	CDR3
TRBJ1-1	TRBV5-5	CASSRHRDPNTEAFF
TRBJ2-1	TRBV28	CASSYPGWGVKGRSSSYNEQFF
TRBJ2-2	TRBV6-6	CASSFLGTGELFF
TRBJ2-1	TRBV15	CATSRDATSGEQFF
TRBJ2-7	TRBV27	CASRQPGQGAYEQYF
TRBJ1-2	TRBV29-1	CSVEKGQANYGYTF
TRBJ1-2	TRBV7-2	CASRWTGTDGYTF
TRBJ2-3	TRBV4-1	CASSHPPGQLRSDTQYF
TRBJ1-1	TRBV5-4	CASSQVTGAPNTEAFF
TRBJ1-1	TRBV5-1	CASSSAGHPNTEAFF
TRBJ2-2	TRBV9	CASSVDSGYTGELFF
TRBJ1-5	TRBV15	CATSKGQGASQPQHF
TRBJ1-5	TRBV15	CATSRDRQPQHF
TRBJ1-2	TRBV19	CASSIDPVRGDYGYTF
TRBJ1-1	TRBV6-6	CASSYSLWLMNTEAFF
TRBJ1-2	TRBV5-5	CASSLAENYGYTF
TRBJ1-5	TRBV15	CATSRGGTVETEAQHF
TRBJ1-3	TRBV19	CASTEGVGNTIYF
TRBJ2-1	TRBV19	CAGGGWQFF
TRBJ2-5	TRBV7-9	CASSLAGRLYQETQYF
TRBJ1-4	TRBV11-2	CASSLDRVTNEKLFF
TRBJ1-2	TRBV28	CASSLLGPYGYTF
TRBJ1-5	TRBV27	CASSIRGDQPQHF
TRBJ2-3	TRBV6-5	CASTQADTQYF
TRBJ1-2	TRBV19	CASRIREDYGYTF
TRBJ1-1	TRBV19	CASSADRGKTEAFF
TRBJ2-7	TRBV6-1	CASSPGGGESYEQYF
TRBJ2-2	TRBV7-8	CASSSIERFTGELFF
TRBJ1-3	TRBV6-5	CASSTTGGGNTIYF
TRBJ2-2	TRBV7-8	CASSLEVGELFF
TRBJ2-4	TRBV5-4	CASNPGQGKAKNIQYF
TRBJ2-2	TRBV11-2	CASTGIRRGLSTGELFF
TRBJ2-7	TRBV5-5	CASKVGLLSSYEQYF
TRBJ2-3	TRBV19	CASTAWGGVADTQYF
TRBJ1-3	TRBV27	CASSLPGNTIYF
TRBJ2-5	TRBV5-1	CASSSSYQETQYF
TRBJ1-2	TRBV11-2	CASSFGQALSNYGYTF
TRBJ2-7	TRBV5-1	CASSLERGSRGEQYF
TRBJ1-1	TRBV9	CASSVGLRVDTEAFF
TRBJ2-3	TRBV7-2	CASSLEASGSTDTQYF
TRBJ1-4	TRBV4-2	CASSQGSGGVPEDEKLFF
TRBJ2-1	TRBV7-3	CASSRASGVRNEQFF
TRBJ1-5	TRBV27	CASRGGTWGNQPQHF
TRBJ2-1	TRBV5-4	CASLPGPGRLEQFF
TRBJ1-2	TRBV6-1	CASSWGVNYGYTF
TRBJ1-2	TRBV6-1	CASVDWGSGYTF
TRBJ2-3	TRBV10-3	CAIRESGATDTQYF
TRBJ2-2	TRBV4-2	CASSTWSTRPGELFF
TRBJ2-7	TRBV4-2	CASSQEFRGGYEQYF
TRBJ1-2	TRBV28	CASSWGQGYGYTF
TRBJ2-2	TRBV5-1	CASKWGALGSTGELFF
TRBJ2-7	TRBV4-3	CASSQRAGYEQYF
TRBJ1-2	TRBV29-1	CSVEDRGGGGYTF
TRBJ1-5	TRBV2	CASSVLTTPQPQHF
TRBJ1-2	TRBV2	CASSSLSGRRGGYTF
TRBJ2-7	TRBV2	CASSQNRTTYEQYF
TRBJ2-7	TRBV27	CASSLSATGVSYEQYF
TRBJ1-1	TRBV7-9	CASSPRSGGTEAFF
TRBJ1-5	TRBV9	CASSQGGVSNQPQHF